Listed below are T cell receptor beta chains from one sample, sequenced in a study of CD8+ T cells in alopecia areata. The assay was immunoSEQ multiplex PCR, and TCRdb's table has in-frame clones only and misses some. The sample contains 100,000 to 130,000 clones, over 80% of which appear only once. The source was CD8+ T cells sorted from blood, collected at week 24, from a patient treated with tofacitinib. The source is a human donor with alopecia areata. CDR3s include the opening cysteine and the closing phenylalanine or tryptophan. Fields, in order: J gene, V gene, D gene, clone size, CDR3 protein, CDR3 DNA. D genes are given only for firm matches. Not every row has a clone size; where given, it reads once, few, many or a size class.

TRBJ2-7	TRBV11-3	.	once	CASSLGGAAYEQYF	TGTGCCAGCAGCTTAGGAGGGGCCGCCTACGAGCAGTACTTC
TRBJ2-4	TRBV7-9	TRBD2	.	CASSGTGLALTLNIQYF	TGTGCCAGCAGCGGGACGGGACTAGCGTTGACCCTAAACATTCAGTACTTC
TRBJ1-6	TRBV6-6	TRBD1	.	CASSYRGTENSPLHF	TGTGCCAGCAGTTATCGAGGGACAGAGAATTCACCCCTCCACTTT
TRBJ1-2	TRBV5-1	.	.	CASSEEANYGYTF	TGCGCCAGCTCCGAAGAGGCTAACTATGGCTACACCTTC
TRBJ1-3	TRBV7-9	.	.	CASSLETSGNTIYF	TGTGCCAGCAGCCTCGAGACCTCTGGAAACACCATATATTTT
TRBJ2-3	TRBV27	.	.	CASSTFYTDTQYF	TGTGCCAGCAGTACCTTCTACACGGATACGCAGTATTTT
TRBJ2-1	TRBV7-9	TRBD2	.	CASSSLAGGVVGLNNEQFF	TGTGCCAGCAGCTCCCTAGCGGGGGGAGTCGTCGGTCTTAACAATGAGCAGTTCTTC
TRBJ2-7	TRBV19	.	.	CASSPGLLYEQYF	TGTGCCAGTAGTCCGGGACTGCTGTACGAGCAGTACTTC
TRBJ2-7	TRBV30	.	.	CASGQSYEQYF	TGTGCCTCCGGACAGAGCTACGAGCAGTACTTC
TRBJ2-6	TRBV28	.	.	CASSSLNGANVLTF	TGTGCCAGCAGTTCCCTGAATGGGGCCAACGTCCTGACTTTC
TRBJ2-7	TRBV29-1	.	.	CSVKNGMDYEQYF	TGCAGCGTTAAGAACGGTATGGACTACGAGCAGTACTTC
TRBJ2-3	TRBV4-1	TRBD1	.	CASSPRGTADTDTQYF	TGCGCCAGCAGCCCACGTGGGACAGCAGACACAGATACGCAGTATTTT
TRBJ2-1	TRBV7-8	.	.	CASSLVLVNSYNEQFF	TGTGCCAGCAGCTTAGTGTTGGTAAACTCCTACAATGAGCAGTTCTTC
TRBJ2-7	TRBV7-9	.	.	CASSYGSYEQYF	TGTGCCAGCAGCTACGGTTCCTACGAGCAGTACTTC
TRBJ2-2	TRBV29-1	.	few	CSVGGEAGQNTGELFF	TGCAGCGTAGGAGGGGAAGCGGGCCAGAACACCGGGGAGCTGTTTTTT
TRBJ2-7	TRBV7-9	.	.	CASSSNAYEQYF	TGTGCCAGCAGCTCAAATGCCTACGAGCAGTACTTC
TRBJ2-1	TRBV7-9	TRBD2	.	CASSLVGLDPSYNEQFF	TGTGCCAGCAGCTTAGTCGGACTAGACCCCTCATACAATGAGCAGTTCTTC
TRBJ2-3	TRBV7-3	TRBD2	.	CASSLAGGTDTQYF	TGTGCCAGCAGCTTAGCGGGGGGGACAGATACGCAGTATTTT
TRBJ2-7	TRBV23-1	.	.	CASSHGGHEQYF	TGCGCCAGCAGTCACGGGGGCCACGAGCAGTACTTC
TRBJ1-2	TRBV6-1	.	.	CASSSYYGYTF	TGTGCCAGCTCAAGTTACTATGGCTACACCTTC
TRBJ2-1	TRBV7-8	.	.	CASSLVPGAVYNEQFF	TGTGCCAGCAGCTTAGTTCCAGGGGCGGTTTACAATGAGCAGTTCTTC
TRBJ2-3	TRBV10-3	TRBD1	.	CAITSGTGHTDTQYF	TGTGCCATCACCTCCGGGACAGGACACACAGATACGCAGTATTTT